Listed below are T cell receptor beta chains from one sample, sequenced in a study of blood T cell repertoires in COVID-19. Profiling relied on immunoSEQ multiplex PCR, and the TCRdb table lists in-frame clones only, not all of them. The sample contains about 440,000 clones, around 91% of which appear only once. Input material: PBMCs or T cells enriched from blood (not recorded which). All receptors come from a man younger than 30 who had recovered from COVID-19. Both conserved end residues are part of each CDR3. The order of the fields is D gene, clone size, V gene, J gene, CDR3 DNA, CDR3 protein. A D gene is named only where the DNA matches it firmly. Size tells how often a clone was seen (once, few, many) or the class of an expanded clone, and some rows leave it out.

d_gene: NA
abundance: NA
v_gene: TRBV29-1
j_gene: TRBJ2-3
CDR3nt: TGCAGCGTTGAAAGGGGGTATGGAGATACGCAGTATTTT
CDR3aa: CSVERGYGDTQYF

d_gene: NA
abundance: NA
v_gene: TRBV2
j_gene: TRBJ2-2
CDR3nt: TGTGCCAGCAGTTTTCAGGGGAACACCGGGGAGCTGTTTTTT
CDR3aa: CASSFQGNTGELFF

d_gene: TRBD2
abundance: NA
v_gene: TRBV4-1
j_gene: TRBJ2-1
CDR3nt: TGCGCCAGCAGCCCAATAAGCGGGGGGGACAATGAGCAGTTCTTC
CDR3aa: CASSPISGGDNEQFF

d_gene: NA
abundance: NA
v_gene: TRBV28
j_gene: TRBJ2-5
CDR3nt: TGTGCCAGCAGTTTAAACCGGGAGCCAGAGACCCAGTACTTC
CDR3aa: CASSLNREPETQYF

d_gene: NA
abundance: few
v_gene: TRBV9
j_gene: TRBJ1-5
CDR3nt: TGTGCCAGCAGCACCACAGGTACCAATCAGCCCCAGCATTTT
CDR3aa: CASSTTGTNQPQHF

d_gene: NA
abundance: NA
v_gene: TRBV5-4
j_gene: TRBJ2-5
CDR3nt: TGTGCCAGCAGCTACGGGAGCCAAGAGACCCAGTACTTC
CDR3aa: CASSYGSQETQYF

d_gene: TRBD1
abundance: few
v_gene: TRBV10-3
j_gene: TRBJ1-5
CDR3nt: TGTGCCACGGGACAGGGGGGCAATCAGCCCCAGCATTTT
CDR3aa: CATGQGGNQPQHF

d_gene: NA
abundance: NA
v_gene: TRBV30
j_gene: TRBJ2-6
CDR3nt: TGTGCCTGGAACAACAAGGGGGTGGGCTCTGGGGCCAACGTCCTGACTTTC
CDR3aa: CAWNNKGVGSGANVLTF

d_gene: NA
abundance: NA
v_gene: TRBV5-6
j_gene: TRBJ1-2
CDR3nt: TGTGCCAGCAGCCCACGACAGAGTGAATATGGCTACACCTTC
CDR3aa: CASSPRQSEYGYTF

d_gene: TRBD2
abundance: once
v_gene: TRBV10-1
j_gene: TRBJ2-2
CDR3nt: TGCGCCAGCAGTGACGCGGGGGACACCGGGGAGCTGTTTTTT
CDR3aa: CASSDAGDTGELFF

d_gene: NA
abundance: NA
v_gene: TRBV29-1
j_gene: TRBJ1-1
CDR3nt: TGCAGCTCCCGCGGGACGGCTGTCGAAGCTTTCTTT
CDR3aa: CSSRGTAVEAFF

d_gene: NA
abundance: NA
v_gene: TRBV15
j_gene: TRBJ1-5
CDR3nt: TGTGCCACCAGCATCGGGGGGGAGCAGCCCCAGCATTTT
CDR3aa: CATSIGGEQPQHF

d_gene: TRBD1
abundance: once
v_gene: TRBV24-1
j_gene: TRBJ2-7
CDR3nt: TGTGCCACCAGTGAGACAGGGGCCTACGAGCAGTACTTC
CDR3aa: CATSETGAYEQYF

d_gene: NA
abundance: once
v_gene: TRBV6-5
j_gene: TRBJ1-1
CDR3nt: TGTGCCAGCAGTTACACCCCAGGTCGGGGGGCTTTCTTT
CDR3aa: CASSYTPGRGAFF

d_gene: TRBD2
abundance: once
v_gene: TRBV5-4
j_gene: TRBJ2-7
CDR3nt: TGTGCCAGCAGCTCCGGGACTAGCCGTATCTACGAGCAGTACTTC
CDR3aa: CASSSGTSRIYEQYF

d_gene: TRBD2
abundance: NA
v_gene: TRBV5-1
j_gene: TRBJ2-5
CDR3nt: TGCGCCAGCAGCTTGGTAGTAGCGGGGACCAACGCGGAGACCCAGTACTTC
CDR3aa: CASSLVVAGTNAETQYF

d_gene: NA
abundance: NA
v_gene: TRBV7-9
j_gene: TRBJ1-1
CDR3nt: TGTGCCAGCAGCCCGATGAAGGGGGACACTGAAGCTTTCTTT
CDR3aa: CASSPMKGDTEAFF

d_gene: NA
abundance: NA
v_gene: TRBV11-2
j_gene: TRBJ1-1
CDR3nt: TGTGCCAGCAGCTGGCGAGGGCGGAACACTGAAGCTTTCTTT
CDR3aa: CASSWRGRNTEAFF

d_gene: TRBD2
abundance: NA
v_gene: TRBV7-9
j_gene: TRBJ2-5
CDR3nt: TGTGCCAGCAGCTTAATGGCGGGAGGGGAGACCCAGTACTTC
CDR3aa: CASSLMAGGETQYF